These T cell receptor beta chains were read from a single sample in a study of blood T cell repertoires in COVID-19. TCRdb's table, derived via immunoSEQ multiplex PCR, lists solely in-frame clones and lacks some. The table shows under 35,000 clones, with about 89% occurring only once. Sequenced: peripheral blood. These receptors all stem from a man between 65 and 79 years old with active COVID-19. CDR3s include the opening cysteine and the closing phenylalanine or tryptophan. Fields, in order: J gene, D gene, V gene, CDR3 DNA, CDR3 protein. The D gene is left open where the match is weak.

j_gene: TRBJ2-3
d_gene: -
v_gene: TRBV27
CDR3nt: TGTGCCAGCAGTTACAGTTCCTTAGATACGCAGTATTTT
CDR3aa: CASSYSSLDTQYF

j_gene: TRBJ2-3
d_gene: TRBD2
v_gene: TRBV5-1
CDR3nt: TGCGCCAGCAGCTTGGGAGGGACTAGCGGCACAGATACGCAGTATTTT
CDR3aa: CASSLGGTSGTDTQYF

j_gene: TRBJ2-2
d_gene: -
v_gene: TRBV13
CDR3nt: TGTGCCAGCAGCTTGATCCAGTACACCGGGGAGCTGTTTTTT
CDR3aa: CASSLIQYTGELFF

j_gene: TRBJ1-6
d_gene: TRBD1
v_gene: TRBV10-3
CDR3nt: TGTGCCATCAGTGATCGTGGACAGGTTAATTCACCCCTCCACTTT
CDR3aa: CAISDRGQVNSPLHF

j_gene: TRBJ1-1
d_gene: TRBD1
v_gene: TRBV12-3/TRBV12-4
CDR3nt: TGTGCCAGCAGTTTAGGGACAGGGTTTGAAGCTTTCTTT
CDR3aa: CASSLGTGFEAFF

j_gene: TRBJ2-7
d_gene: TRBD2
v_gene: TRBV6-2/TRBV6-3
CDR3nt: TGTGCCAGCAGTTACTTCGGGACTAGCGGGAACGAGCAGTACTTC
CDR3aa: CASSYFGTSGNEQYF

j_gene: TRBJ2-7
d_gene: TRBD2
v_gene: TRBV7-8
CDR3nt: TGTGCCAGCAGCGCGTCGGGACTAGCGGGGGGCGAGCAGTACTTC
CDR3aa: CASSASGLAGGEQYF

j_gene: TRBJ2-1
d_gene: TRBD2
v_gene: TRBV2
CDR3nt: TGTGCCAGCATCTACGAGGGTAGCGGGAGGAATGAGCAGTTCTTC
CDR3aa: CASIYEGSGRNEQFF

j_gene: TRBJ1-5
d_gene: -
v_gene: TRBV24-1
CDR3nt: TGTGCCACCAGTGATCAAGACAATTTCAATCAGCCCCAGCATTTT
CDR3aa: CATSDQDNFNQPQHF

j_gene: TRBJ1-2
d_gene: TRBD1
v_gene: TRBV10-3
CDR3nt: TGTGCCATCAGAGGACAGGGGATCGATGGCTACACCTTC
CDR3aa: CAIRGQGIDGYTF

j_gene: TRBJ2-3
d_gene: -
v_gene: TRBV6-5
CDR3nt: TGTGCCAGCAGCCGACAGATCACAGATACGCAGTATTTT
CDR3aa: CASSRQITDTQYF

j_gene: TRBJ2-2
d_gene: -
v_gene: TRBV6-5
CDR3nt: TGTGCCTCCGGGGACTCCACCGGGGAGCTGTTTTTT
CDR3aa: CASGDSTGELFF

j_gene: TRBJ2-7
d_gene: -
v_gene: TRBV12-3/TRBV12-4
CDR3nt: TGTGCCAGCAGTGCCCGCGCCGAGCAGTACTTC
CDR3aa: CASSARAEQYF

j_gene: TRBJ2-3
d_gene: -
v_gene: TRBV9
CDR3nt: TGTGCCAGCAGCGCTACCGGGACTTCCACAGATACGCAGTATTTT
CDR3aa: CASSATGTSTDTQYF

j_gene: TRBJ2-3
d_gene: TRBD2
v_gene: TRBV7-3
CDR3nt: TGTGCCAGCAGCCGCCTTGGCGGGGGTAGCACAGATACGCAGTATTTT
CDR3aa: CASSRLGGGSTDTQYF

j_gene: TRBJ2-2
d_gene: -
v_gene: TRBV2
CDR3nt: TGTGCCAGCAGTGATTCCAACTACCCAGCCACCGGGGAGCTGTTTTTT
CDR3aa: CASSDSNYPATGELFF

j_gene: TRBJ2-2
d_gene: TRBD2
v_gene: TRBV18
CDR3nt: TGTGCCAGCTCAGGGACTAGCGGGAAGAGCGGGGAGCTGTTTTTT
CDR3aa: CASSGTSGKSGELFF